This T cell receptor (beta chain) was sequenced for a study of regulatory T cells in long-lasting Graves disease. Overall study findings and caveats: Persistent disease preferred TRBV28, TRBJ1-2 and TRBJ2-5; new disease, TRBV20-1 and TRBJ2-1.

Indicated time point: newly diagnosed GD, antithyroid drugs for less than 3 months. PBMC RNA served as the TCR library source. Researchers made TCR beta libraries by using iRepertoire HTBI primers and running Arm-PCR on CDR3 regions. Using its own MiXCR run on the multiplex PCR reads, TCRdb lists one record per CDR3 protein. The sample carries roughly 420,000 distinct CDR3 sequences, 16% recorded once. Of note for this clonotype: The target antigen is unknown.

This CDR3 spans 16 amino acids. With 2 bases clipped from V and 6 bases from J, the junction kept 9 bases outside the gene matches. This same sample was also taken into another study, of T cells in Graves' hyperthyroidism and ophthalmopathy.

The sequenced sample was peripheral blood mononuclear cells (PBMCs), obtained at new diagnosis, from a patient treated with antithyroid drugs. This sequence originates from a woman in her twenties or thirties with Graves disease. The rearrangement uses TRBV12-3 or TRBV12-4 and TRBJ1-5; 8 bases line up with TRBD1. The CDR3 region is CASSLYQVRGPQPQHF. CDR3 DNA: TGTGCCAGCAGTTTATATCAGGTCAGGGGGCCTCAGCCCCAGCATTTT.